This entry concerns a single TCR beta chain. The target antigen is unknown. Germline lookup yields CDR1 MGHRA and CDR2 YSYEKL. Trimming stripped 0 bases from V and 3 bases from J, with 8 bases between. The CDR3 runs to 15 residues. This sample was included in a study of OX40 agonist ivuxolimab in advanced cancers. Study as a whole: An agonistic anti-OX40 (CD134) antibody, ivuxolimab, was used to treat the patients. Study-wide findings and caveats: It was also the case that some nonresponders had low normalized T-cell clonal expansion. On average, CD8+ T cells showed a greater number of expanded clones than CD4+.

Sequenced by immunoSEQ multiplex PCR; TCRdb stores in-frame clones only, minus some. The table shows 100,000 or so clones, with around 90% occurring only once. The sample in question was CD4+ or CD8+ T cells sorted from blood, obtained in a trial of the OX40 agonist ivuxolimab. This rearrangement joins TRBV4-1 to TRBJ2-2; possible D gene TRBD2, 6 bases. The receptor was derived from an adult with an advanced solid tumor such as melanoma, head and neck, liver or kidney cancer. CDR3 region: CASSQEGGYTGELFF. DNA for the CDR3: TGCGCCAGCAGCCAAGAGGGGGGTTACACCGGGGAGCTGTTTTTT.